These 16 T cell receptor beta chains originate from one sample sequenced in a study of response to subunit inactivated influenza vaccine. TCRdb processed the RT-PCR reads anew with MiXCR; each CDR3 protein has one entry. The table includes 650,000 to 850,000 distinct CDR3 sequences, over 11% detected once. Specimen: PBMCs from blood, collected 14 to 15 days before vaccination. The receptor source for this set is a man over 45 who received an inactivated influenza vaccine.

The chain carries TRBV28 and TRBJ1-1, with 8 bases aligning to TRBD1. The germline V gene has CDR1 MDHEN and CDR2 SYDVKM. The CDR3 has 14 residues. The J segment lost 8 bases and the V segment lost 2 bases, leaving 7 bases of the junction unmatched. CDR3 region: CASSLLQGAREAFF. CDR3 DNA sequence: TGTGCCAGCAGTTTACTCCAGGGGGCAAGGGAAGCTTTCTTT.

This clonotype was seen a handful of times. The chain has TRBV2 and TRBJ2-5; D is possibly TRBD1 (6 bases). The germline CDR1 and CDR2 sequences are SNHLY and FYNNEI. The CDR3 loop spans 13 amino acids. V lost 1 base, J lost 3 bases, and 6 bases lay in between. CDR3 DNA sequence: TGTGCCAGCAGTGAAGGGACAGAAGAGACCCAGTACTTC. The encoded protein is CASSEGTEETQYF. The full variable domain, in which reference TRBV2 and TRBJ2-5 provide the parts outside the CDR3, is EPEVTQTPSHQVTQMGQEVILRCVPISNHLYFYWYRQILGQKVEFLVSFYNNEISEKSEIFDDQFSVERPDGSNFTLKIRSTKLEDSAMYFCASSEGTEETQYFGPGTRLLVL.

This clonotype was counted ten times or more. The genes are TRBV5-1 and TRBJ2-3, with D perhaps TRBD1 (5 bases). CDR1 is SGHRS and CDR2 is YFSETQ in the germline V gene. Trimming cost V 5 bases and J 0 bases, with 10 bases left between them. The CDR3 is 14 residues long. The CDR3 is CASSLGPSTDTQYF. DNA of the CDR3: TGCGCCAGCAGTCTGGGGCCAAGCACAGATACGCAGTATTTT.

This clonotype was observed a few times. V usage is TRBV20-1 and J usage is TRBJ2-2; D gene uncertain. CDR3 length equals 12 residues. V was clipped by 6 bases and J by 7 bases, with 12 bases between them. Germline values: CDR1 DFQATT, CDR2 SNEGSKA (reference sequence). The CDR3 loop reads CSASQSGGELFF. The CDR3 DNA sequence: TGCAGTGCCAGCCAGTCTGGCGGGGAGCTGTTTTTT.

This chain uses TRBV20-1 with TRBJ2-7, with 10 bases that match TRBD2. This CDR3 region has 16 residues. Germline V CDR1 and CDR2: DFQATT, SNEGSKA (reference sequence). V lost 6 bases and J lost 6; bases outside the gene matches: 17. In nucleotides, the CDR3 is TGCAGTGCCCCGAGGGCCCGGCTAGCGGGAGTTGCCGAGCAGTACTTC. Protein sequence: CSAPRARLAGVAEQYF.

In the case of this clonotype: Its ends do not fully match the called genes, so a read error is possible. The chain carries TRBV7-6 and TRBJ1-3; no clear D gene. Germline CDR1 SGHVS, CDR2 FNYEAQ. The CDR3 length is 17 residues. CDR3 protein: CASSVAWRERGGNTIYF. DNA for the CDR3: TGTGCCAGCAGCGTAGCGTGGAGGGAACGAGGTGGAAACACCATATATTTT. The full variable domain, completed using reference TRBV7-6 and TRBJ1-3, is GAGVSQSPRYKVTKRGQDVALRCDPISGHVSLYWYRQALGQGPEFLTYFNYEAQQDKSGLPNDRFSAERPEGSISTLTIQRTEQRDSAMYRCASSVAWRERGGNTIYFGEGSWLTVV.

This clonotype was observed a few times. CDR3 in DNA: TGTGCCAGCAGCTTCACTAGGCTGGATTTTGGGCAGTATTTT. This sequence encodes CASSFTRLDFGQYF. V and J are TRBV7-9 and TRBJ2-3, with D possibly matching TRBD2 (5 bases). Germline CDR1 reads SEHNR; CDR2 reads FQNEAQ (reference sequence). The germline V and J ends were trimmed by 3 bases and 11 bases, with 18 bases remaining between them. The CDR3 is made up of 14 amino acids.

This clonotype has a count of ten or more. The chain has TRBV5-1 and TRBJ2-2; no definite D call. V lost 0 bases and J 5 bases, leaving 11 bases between the germline ends. CDR1 is SGHRS and CDR2 is YFSETQ in the germline V gene. The CDR3 contains 15 residues. Written as DNA, the CDR3 is TGCGCCAGCAGCTTGGGCCAGGCTGGGACCGGGGAGCTGTTTTTT. As protein: CASSLGQAGTGELFF.

The rearrangement joins TRBV4-3 to TRBJ1-1, with D perhaps matching TRBD1 (5 bases). This CDR3 region has 15 residues. Germline values: CDR1 LGHNA, CDR2 YSLEER. V was pared by 0 bases and J by 4 bases, with 12 bases between. CDR3 region: CASSQDKGLGTEAFF. The CDR3 DNA is TGCGCCAGCAGCCAAGATAAGGGGCTAGGCACTGAAGCTTTCTTT.

The rearrangement uses TRBV18 and TRBJ1-1, with D possibly being TRBD1 (6 bases). This CDR3 has 12 residues. Trimming stripped 2 bases from V and 7 bases from J, with 8 bases between. CDR1 and CDR2 from the germline V gene are KGHSH and LQKENI. In nucleotides, the CDR3 is TGTGCCAGCTCACCAAAGGGGGGTGAAGCTTTCTTT. Translated: CASSPKGGEAFF.

This clonotype was seen more than once but under ten times. The rearrangement joins TRBV4-3 to TRBJ2-1; D uncertain. The CDR3 is made up of 15 amino acids. V was cut by 1 base and J by 0 bases, with 7 bases left in between. Germline V lookup: CDR1 LGHNA, CDR2 YSLEER. The CDR3 DNA is TGCGCCAGCAGCCAAGGGATGAGCTCCTACAATGAGCAGTTCTTC. Translated, it gives CASSQGMSSYNEQFF.

This chain uses TRBV7-9 with TRBJ2-1; D uncertain. The germline V gene has CDR1 SEHNR and CDR2 FQNEAQ (reference sequence). The length of the CDR3 is 14 residues. V lost 1 base and J 6 bases, leaving 10 bases between the germline ends. Here the CDR3 DNA reads TGTGCCAGCAGCTTAGGGGGAATCGGCAATGAGCAGTTCTTC. Protein: CASSLGGIGNEQFF.

This clonotype was seen repeatedly, ten times or more. Here the CDR3 reads CSVGDGISYEQYF. The CDR3 DNA reads TGCAGCGTGGGGGACGGGATCTCCTACGAGCAGTACTTC. The chain uses TRBV29-1 and TRBJ2-7; the D gene could be TRBD1 or TRBD2 (5 bases each). This CDR3 spans 13 amino acids. Trimming removed 6 bases at V and 0 bases at J, with 12 bases between. Germline assignment: CDR1 SQVTM and CDR2 ANQGSEA.

This clonotype was seen more than once but under ten times. The CDR3 sequence: CAWTTGNTGELFF. The CDR3 region has the DNA TGTGCCTGGACAACAGGGAACACCGGGGAGCTGTTTTTT. The genes are TRBV30 and TRBJ2-2, with D perhaps matching TRBD1 (5 bases). The CDR3 length is 13 residues. The V gene's germline CDR1 is GTSNPN and CDR2 SVGIG (reference sequence). V gave up 4 bases and J gave up 1 base, with 7 bases separating them.

This clonotype was counted a few times. This chain uses TRBV5-1 with TRBJ2-5; 9 bases agree with TRBD2. With V trimmed by 7 bases and J by 5 bases, 9 bases remained unmatched. The CDR3 is made up of 14 amino acids. The V gene's germline CDR1 is SGHRS and CDR2 YFSETQ. CDR3 residues: CASSRQRGAETQYF. CDR3 DNA sequence: TGCGCCAGCTCCAGGCAGCGGGGGGCGGAGACCCAGTACTTC.

This clonotype was detected ten times or more. The chain uses TRBV13 and TRBJ2-1; no reliable D call. CDR1 is PRHDT, CDR2 FYEKMQ, per germline (reference sequence). V was pared by 0 bases and J by 8 bases, with 17 bases between. CDR3 length equals 16 residues. CDR3 sequence (DNA): TGTGCCAGCAGCTTAGGCCTCACAGTGGTGTATGATGAGCAGTTCTTC. Translation gives CASSLGLTVVYDEQFF.